Following are 31 T cell receptor beta chains from one sample sequenced in a study of blood T cell repertoires in COVID-19. Using immunoSEQ multiplex PCR, the repertoire was profiled, and TCRdb retains in-frame clones only, with some absent. The sample carries tens of thousands of clones, 65% to 80% recorded once. Input material: peripheral blood. All receptors derive from a young man with COVID-19, enrolled during active disease.

This clone is a singleton in its sample. This chain uses TRBV6-1 with TRBJ2-7; 11 bases are shared with TRBD2. The CDR3 is 14 residues long. V gave up 2 bases and J gave up 6 bases; unmatched junction bases: 3. Germline V gene sequence: CDR1 MNHNS, CDR2 SASEGT. CDR3 protein: CASSELAGGAEQYF. CDR3 DNA sequence: TGTGCCAGCAGTGAACTAGCGGGAGGTGCCGAGCAGTACTTC.

The chain combines TRBV4-2 with TRBJ2-3; 12 bases are shared with TRBD2. The CDR3 is 17 residues long. Germline V CDR1 and CDR2: LGHNA, YNFKEQ. J was trimmed by 6 bases and V by 5 bases; bases with no gene match: 12. The CDR3 DNA reads TGTGCCAGCAGCTCACAGACTAGCGGGAGTGGCGACGATACGCAGTATTTT. This codes for CASSSQTSGSGDDTQYF.

This CDR3 reads CASNTGTGANVLTF. CDR3 nucleotides: TGTGCCAGTAACACAGGGACTGGGGCCAACGTCCTGACTTTC. The chain links TRBV19 to TRBJ2-6; D is perhaps TRBD1 (6 bases). Trimming removed 7 bases from V and 2 bases from J, with 9 bases in between. Germline V gene lookup returns CDR1 LNHDA and CDR2 SQIVND (reference sequence). The CDR3 length is 14 residues.

This chain uses TRBV11-2 with TRBJ1-1; no clear D. V was shortened by 3 bases and J by 0 bases, with 11 bases between the two germline ends. Germline CDR1 SGHAT, CDR2 FQNNGV. The CDR3 runs to 15 residues. The CDR3 is CASSFLYELNTEAFF. The CDR3 bases are TGTGCCAGCAGCTTCCTATATGAGTTGAACACTGAAGCTTTCTTT.

The chain links TRBV29-1 to TRBJ1-1, with D possibly matching TRBD1 (5 bases). V gave up 4 bases and J gave up 11 bases, with 14 bases separating them. From germline, CDR1 is SQVTM and CDR2 ANQGSEA. There are 11 residues in the CDR3. The CDR3 region has the DNA TGCAGCGTTGTCGGGGGGTTGGGGGCTTTCTTT. Amino acid sequence: CSVVGGLGAFF. Filled out from reference TRBV29-1 and TRBJ1-1, the complete variable domain reads SAVISQKPSRDICQRGTSLTIQCQVDSQVTMMFWYRQQPGQSLTLIATANQGSEATYESGFVIDKFPISRPNLTFSTLTVSNMSPEDSSIYLCSVVGGLGAFFGQGTRLTVV.

The chain is built from TRBV28 and TRBJ1-5; tentative D call: TRBD1 (6 bases). Trimming left V 7 bases short and J 7 bases short, with 20 bases between. Per the germline V gene, CDR1 is MDHEN and CDR2 is SYDVKM. This CDR3 contains 15 residues. Written as DNA, the CDR3 is TGTGCCAGCATCTGGGCACGGGGGGGCGCGCAGCCCCAGCATTTT. Its protein product is CASIWARGGAQPQHF.

This clone was observed a handful of times. The V and J genes are TRBV24-1 and TRBJ2-5; D remains ambiguous. The germline V gene encodes CDR1 KGHDR and CDR2 SFDVKD. V shed 4 bases and J shed 1 base, with 15 bases lying between them. The CDR3 covers 16 residues. This chain's CDR3 is CATSESRHFTQETQYF. CDR3 DNA: TGTGCCACCAGTGAGTCAAGACACTTCACCCAAGAGACCCAGTACTTC.

The chain carries TRBV12-3 or TRBV12-4 and TRBJ2-1; possibly TRBD2 for D (6 bases). The CDR3 has 11 residues. Trimming left V 3 bases short and J 12 bases short, with 9 bases between. CDR3: CASSLGGVQFF. CDR3 DNA: TGTGCCAGCAGTTTGGGAGGCGTGCAGTTCTTC.

V and J are TRBV3-1 (or the pseudogene TRBV3-2) and TRBJ2-7; possibly TRBD2 for D (6 bases). Looked up from germline, CDR1 is LGHDT and CDR2 is YNNKEL (reference sequence). The germline V and J ends were trimmed by 0 bases and 3 bases, with 12 bases remaining between them. The CDR3 loop spans 15 amino acids. Here the CDR3 reads CASSQEGEAHYEQYF. In DNA, the CDR3 is TGTGCCAGCAGCCAAGAGGGGGAGGCCCACTACGAGCAGTACTTC.

The chain uses TRBV28 and TRBJ2-7; 10 bases are shared with TRBD1. V trimming: 10 bases; J trimming: 7 bases; junction bases outside the gene matches: 10. Germline CDR1 MDHEN, CDR2 SYDVKM. This CDR3 has 13 residues. The CDR3 sequence: CAIRDRGGLEQYF. For the CDR3, the DNA is TGTGCCATCCGGGACAGGGGAGGCTTAGAGCAGTACTTC. Supplemented by reference TRBV28 and TRBJ2-7, the full variable domain reads DVKVTQSSRYLVKRTGEKVFLECVQDMDHENMFWYRQDPGLGLRLIYFSYDVKMKEKGDIPEGYSVSREKKERFSLILESASTNQTSMYLCAIRDRGGLEQYFGPGTRLTVT.

This chain links TRBV3-1 (or the pseudogene TRBV3-2) with TRBJ2-3, with 12 bases that match TRBD2. The CDR3 totals 16 residues. Germline-derived CDR1 and CDR2 are LGHDT and YNNKEL (reference sequence). V shed 4 bases and J 0 bases; nucleotides not matched to a gene: 2. The CDR3 coding sequence is TGTGCCAGCAGCCGTGGGACTAGCGGGAGCACAGATACGCAGTATTTT. Translation gives CASSRGTSGSTDTQYF.

The chain combines TRBV5-1 with TRBJ2-2, with TRBD2 matching 7 bases. Per germline, CDR1 SGHRS and CDR2 YFSETQ. J was trimmed by 2 bases and V by 4 bases; bases with no gene match: 11. The CDR3 length is 17 residues. The CDR3 loop reads CASSPSGAGLNTGELFF. The CDR3 nucleotides read TGCGCCAGCAGCCCCTCCGGAGCGGGGCTAAACACCGGGGAGCTGTTTTTT.

This clone was seen once. V usage is TRBV24-1 and J usage is TRBJ1-4, with 7 bases identical to TRBD1. V was pared by 5 bases and J by 8 bases, with 13 bases of the junction left unmatched. Germline CDR1 reads KGHDR; CDR2 reads SFDVKD. The CDR3 spans 16 residues. DNA of the CDR3: TGTGCCACCAGTGTCCCGAGGGGGCAGGGAGGCGAAAAACTGTTTTTT. Its protein is CATSVPRGQGGEKLFF.

The CDR3 DNA is TGTGCCAGTAGCCAACCGGACAGGGGGCTTGAAGAGACCCAGTACTTC. Amino acids: CASSQPDRGLEETQYF. The V and J genes are TRBV19 and TRBJ2-5; 11 positions agree with TRBD1. V lost 6 bases and J lost 3; bases outside the gene matches: 9. The germline gives CDR1 LNHDA, CDR2 SQIVND (reference sequence). The CDR3 is 16 amino acids.

This clone was counted between two and nine times. Other DNA sequences from this sample encode an identical CDR3 as well. V gene TRBV20-1 combines with J gene TRBJ2-7; D is perhaps TRBD2 (5 bases). V dropped 2 bases and J dropped 7 bases, with 9 bases sitting between them. The CDR3 has 11 amino acids. Germline lookup yields CDR1 DFQATT and CDR2 SNEGSKA (reference sequence). CDR3 residues: CSARLAGEQYF. Here the CDR3 DNA reads TGCAGTGCTAGACTAGCCGGGGAGCAGTACTTC.

The V call is TRBV25-1, the J call TRBJ2-2; 9 bases fit TRBD1. V lost 3 bases, J lost 5 bases, and 7 bases stayed unmatched. Germline CDR1 MGHDK, CDR2 SYGVNS. CDR3 length equals 16 residues. The CDR3 sequence is CASSDRRTGVTGELFF. CDR3 bases: TGTGCCAGCAGTGATCGCCGGACAGGGGTAACCGGGGAGCTGTTTTTT.

In this sample, this clone turned up a few times. V usage is TRBV20-1 and J usage is TRBJ1-2; a possible D gene is TRBD1 (6 bases). Trimming took off 3 bases at V and 7 bases at J, with 9 bases between the two ends. Germline V gives CDR1 DFQATT, CDR2 SNEGSKA (reference sequence). This CDR3 is built from 11 residues. CDR3 region: CSARTGGGYTF. The CDR3 DNA follows: TGCAGTGCTAGGACAGGAGGTGGCTACACCTTC.

The rearrangement links TRBV5-6 to TRBJ2-1; TRBD2 matches at 7 bases. Germline trimming cut 2 bases from V and 4 bases from J; bases unmatched to any gene: 6. The CDR3 spans 15 residues. CDR1 and CDR2 from the germline V gene are SGHDT and YYEEEE. The CDR3 nucleotides are TGTGCCAGCAGCTTATGGGCCGGGGGGTACAATGAGCAGTTCTTC. Translating it yields CASSLWAGGYNEQFF.

This clone was detected once. The rearrangement links TRBV6-6 to TRBJ1-5, with no clear D. CDR1 MNHNY and CDR2 SVGAGI come from the germline V gene (reference sequence). This CDR3 comprises 13 residues. The V gene lost 0 bases and the J gene lost 9 bases, with 9 bases spanning the gap. Written as DNA, the CDR3 is TGTGCCAGCAGTTACTCGTCCGAGGGGCCCCAGCATTTT. Encoded protein: CASSYSSEGPQHF.

The chain couples TRBV19 to TRBJ2-5; D unclear. The CDR3 sequence is 15 residues long. CDR1 and CDR2 from the germline V gene are LNHDA and SQIVND (reference sequence). The V gene lost 3 bases and the J gene lost 2 bases, with 13 bases spanning the gap. The CDR3 nucleotides read TGTGCCAGTAGTATTGGCGGAAATAAACAAGAGACCCAGTACTTC. It encodes CASSIGGNKQETQYF.

This chain links TRBV9 with TRBJ2-1, with D possibly being TRBD1 (5 bases). V was pared by 0 bases and J by 2 bases, with 12 bases between. This CDR3 has 16 amino acids. Germline CDR1 is SGDLS and CDR2 is YYNGEE. The CDR3 loop reads CASSVAPGNAYNEQFF. DNA of the CDR3: TGTGCCAGCAGCGTAGCTCCAGGGAACGCCTACAATGAGCAGTTCTTC.

J is TRBJ2-5 and V is TRBV11-3; D might be TRBD2 (6 bases). Deletions cut 0 bases from V and 9 bases from J, with 20 bases between. Germline V gene data show CDR1 as SGHNT and CDR2 as YENEEA. This CDR3 has 16 amino acids. This CDR3 is CASSLDTGVAMGAQYF. The CDR3, as DNA: TGTGCCAGCAGCTTAGATACGGGGGTCGCAATGGGGGCCCAGTACTTC. The full variable domain, its missing parts supplied by reference TRBV11-3 and TRBJ2-5, is EAGVVQSPRYKIIEKKQPVAFWCNPISGHNTLYWYLQNLGQGPELLIRYENEEAVDDSQLPKDRFSAERLKGVDSTLKIQPAELGDSAVYLCASSLDTGVAMGAQYFGPGTRLLVL.

This sequence joins TRBV7-3 and TRBJ2-1; D is unresolved. Deletions cut 0 bases from V and 4 bases from J, with 10 bases between. CDR1 SGHTA and CDR2 FQGTGA come from the germline V gene. The CDR3 has 15 amino acids. The CDR3 nucleotides read TGTGCCAGCAGCTTAACGGCAGGAACTTACAATGAGCAGTTCTTC. It specifies CASSLTAGTYNEQFF.

This chain connects TRBV5-1 to TRBJ2-3; D is unclear. Germline CDR1 reads SGHRS; CDR2 reads YFSETQ. Trimming removed 0 bases from V and 4 bases from J, with 6 bases in between. This CDR3 has 13 amino acids. The CDR3, as DNA: TGCGCCAGCAGCTTGGACACGTCAGATACGCAGTATTTT. Its translation: CASSLDTSDTQYF.

The rearrangement links TRBV13 to TRBJ2-3; TRBD2 might be the D (6 bases). CDR1 is PRHDT and CDR2 is FYEKMQ in the germline V gene (reference sequence). There are 16 residues in the CDR3. V dropped 5 bases and J dropped 0 bases, with 15 bases sitting between them. The CDR3 region is CASSQDGGPSTDTQYF. DNA of the CDR3: TGTGCCAGCAGCCAAGACGGGGGACCGAGCACAGATACGCAGTATTTT.

This clone was counted many times. This chain connects TRBV10-1 to TRBJ1-3, with 11 bases fitting TRBD1. Germline-derived CDR1 and CDR2 are WNHNN and SYGVQD (reference sequence). The length of the CDR3 is 16 residues. Unmatched junction bases numbered 2, after V lost 3 bases and J lost 1 base. The CDR3 coding sequence is TGCGCCAGCAGTGACGGACAGGGGGCTTCTGGAAACACCATATATTTT. Translated, it gives CASSDGQGASGNTIYF.

This sequence joins TRBV5-1 and TRBJ1-6; the D is unclear. V was cut by 5 bases and J by 7 bases, with 16 bases left in between. Germline V gives CDR1 SGHRS, CDR2 YFSETQ. This CDR3 contains 15 residues. In nucleotides, the CDR3 is TGCGCCAGCAGGTTAGGGTCCACTAGGAATTCACCCCTCCACTTT. It translates to CASRLGSTRNSPLHF.

The chain links TRBV11-1 to TRBJ1-2; D remains unclear. Germline V gene data show CDR1 as SGHAT and CDR2 as FQDESV (reference sequence). Trimming took off 1 base at V and 8 bases at J, with 8 bases between the two ends. This CDR3 is built from 12 residues. CDR3: CASSLGRAGYTF. The CDR3 region has the DNA TGTGCCAGCAGCTTAGGAAGAGCCGGCTACACCTTC.

CDR3 loop: CASSLAGRRALQETQYF. The CDR3 DNA is TGTGCCAGCAGCTTAGCCGGGCGGAGGGCACTCCAAGAGACCCAGTACTTC. The chain uses TRBV7-9 and TRBJ2-5; maybe TRBD2 (6 bases). There are 17 residues in the CDR3. In germline, CDR1 is SEHNR, CDR2 FQNEAQ (reference sequence). V dropped 0 bases and J dropped 1 base, with 15 bases sitting between them. The full variable domain, rest sourced from reference TRBV7-9 and TRBJ2-5, is DTGVSQNPRHKITKRGQNVTFRCDPISEHNRLYWYRQTLGQGPEFLTYFQNEAQLEKSRLLSDRFSAERPKGSFSTLEIQRTEQGDSAMYLCASSLAGRRALQETQYFGPGTRLLVL.

This chain links TRBV7-6 with TRBJ1-2, with D possibly matching TRBD1 (6 bases). CDR3 size: 14 residues. CDR1 is SGHVS, CDR2 FNYEAQ, per germline. With 4 bases removed from V and 5 bases from J, the gap between germline ends came to 14 bases. The CDR3 DNA reads TGTGCCAGCAGCTCAGGGGTCTCTTCGTATGGCTACACCTTC. Its translation is CASSSGVSSYGYTF.

With respect to this clone: The junction differs from germline at one of its ends, possibly a read error. The rearrangement links TRBV4-1 to TRBJ2-1; D might be TRBD2 (6 bases). CDR3 length: 13 amino acids. CDR1 MGHRA and CDR2 YSYEKL come from the germline V gene. The CDR3 reads CASSSLLAHEEFF. The CDR3 region has the DNA TGCGCCAGCAGCTCCCTACTAGCCCATGAGGAGTTCTTC.